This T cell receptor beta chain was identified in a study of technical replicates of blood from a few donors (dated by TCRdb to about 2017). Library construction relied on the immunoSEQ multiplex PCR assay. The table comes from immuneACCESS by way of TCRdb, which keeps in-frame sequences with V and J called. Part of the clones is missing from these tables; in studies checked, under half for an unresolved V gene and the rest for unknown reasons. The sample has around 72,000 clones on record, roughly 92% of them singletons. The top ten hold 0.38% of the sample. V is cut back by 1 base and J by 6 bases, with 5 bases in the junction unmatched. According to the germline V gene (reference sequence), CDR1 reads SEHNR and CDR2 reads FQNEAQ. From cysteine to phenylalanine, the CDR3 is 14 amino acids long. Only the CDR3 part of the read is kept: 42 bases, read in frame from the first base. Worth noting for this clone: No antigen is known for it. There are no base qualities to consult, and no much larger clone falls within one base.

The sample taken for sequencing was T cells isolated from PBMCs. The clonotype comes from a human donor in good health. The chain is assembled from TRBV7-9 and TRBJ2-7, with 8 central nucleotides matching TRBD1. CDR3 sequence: CASSLVPGGTEQYF. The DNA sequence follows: TGTGCCAGCAGCTTAGTCCCAGGGGGCACCGAGCAGTACTTC.